This TCR beta chain emerged from a study of radiation and T cells in renal cell carcinoma. As to time point: blood 4 weeks post-SBRT, at nephrectomy. Stated treatment: 15 Gy SBRT to primary tumor, nephrectomy 4 weeks later. Profiling relied on immunoSEQ multiplex PCR, and the TCRdb table lists in-frame clones only, not all of them. The data contain just under 150,000 clones, approximately 86% of them singletons. Germline V gene data show CDR1 as MGHDK and CDR2 as SYGVNS. The CDR3 extends over 12 amino acids. V lost 7 bases and J lost 3, with 9 bases in between. The input for sequencing was blood, taken from a patient whose treatment included radiotherapy and nephrectomy. This sequence joins TRBV25-1 and TRBJ2-5; no clear D gene. The source is a woman between 45 and 65 years old with renal cell carcinoma. CDR3 sequence (DNA): TGTGCCAGCAAGCCAGGAAAAGAGACCCAGTACTTC. Its protein product is CASKPGKETQYF.